This T cell receptor (beta chain) was profiled in a study of patients and donors after allogeneic stem cell transplantation. There are 17 residues in the CDR3. From germline, CDR1 is SGHDT and CDR2 YYEEEE. V shed 4 bases, J shed 6 bases, and the junction held 10 bases outside the gene matches. Each CDR3 protein gets one entry after TCRdb re-called the RT-PCR reads with MiXCR. The repertoire consists of roughly 940,000 distinct CDR3 sequences, with approximately 19% occurring once and the leading ten covering 6%. The source is a human donor who was either an allogeneic HSCT recipient or a stem cell or donor lymphocyte infusion donor (not recorded which). It is not recorded whose cells these are; they may come from a transplant donor. The gene calls are TRBV5-6 and TRBJ2-2, with 12 bases fitting TRBD1. Sequencing was done on a sample of blood, either unsorted or a sorted T cell fraction (not recorded which). Here the CDR3 DNA reads TGTGCCAGCAGCAACCGGGACAGGGGGCGAAAGGCCGGGGAGCTGTTTTTT. Amino acids: CASSNRDRGRKAGELFF.